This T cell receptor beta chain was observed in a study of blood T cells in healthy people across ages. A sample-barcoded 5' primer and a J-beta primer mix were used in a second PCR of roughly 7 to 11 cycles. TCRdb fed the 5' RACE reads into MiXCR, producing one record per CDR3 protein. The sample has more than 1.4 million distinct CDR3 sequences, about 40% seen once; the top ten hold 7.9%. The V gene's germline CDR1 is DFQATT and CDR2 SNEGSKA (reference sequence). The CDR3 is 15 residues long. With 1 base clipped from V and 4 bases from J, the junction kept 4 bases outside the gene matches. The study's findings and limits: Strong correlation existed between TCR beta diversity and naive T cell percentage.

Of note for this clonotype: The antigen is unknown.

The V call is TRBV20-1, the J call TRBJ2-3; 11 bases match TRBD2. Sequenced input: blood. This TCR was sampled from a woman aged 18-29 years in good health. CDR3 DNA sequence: TGCAGTGCTAGAGCGGGTAGCGGGAGGGCAGATACGCAGTATTTT. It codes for CSARAGSGRADTQYF.